A few counts support the clone carrying this TCR beta chain. MiXCR, applied by TCRdb to the RACE reads, yields one record per CDR3 protein. The sample contains under 300,000 distinct CDR3 sequences, around 7.7% of which appear only once. Time point denoted: pre-sensitization, week 0. Treatment specified: therapeutic diphenylcyclopropenone sensitization with weekly scalp DPC. CDR1 is SEHNR and CDR2 is FQNEAQ in the germline V gene (reference sequence). Trimming at V came to 3 bases and at J to 4 bases, leaving 17 bases not matched to a gene. This CDR3 has 18 amino acids. The data belong to a study of human T cells and chemical hapten exposure.

The J gene is TRBJ1-2, the V gene TRBV7-9; TRBD1 aligns across 7 bases. This clonotype was sampled from a man between 18 and 29 years old with alopecia areata. Some clones in this sample may be carry-over from other donors' samples. Source: whole blood, taken in connection with sensitization to the hapten diphenylcyclopropenone (DPC). CDR3 amino acids: CASSFTTDHRDSTYGYTF. CDR3 bases: TGTGCCAGCAGCTTCACAACAGACCACCGGGACAGCACCTATGGCTACACCTTC.